Sequencing of this T cell receptor beta chain was carried out in a study of blood T cells in healthy people across ages. Findings of the study overall: Unsorted PBMCs blocked a conclusive comparison of naive and antigen-experienced cells. TCR beta diversity correlated strongly with naive T cell percentage.

CDR3 size: 16 residues. Germline CDR1 SGHDT, CDR2 YYEEEE. Combining a sample-barcoded 5' primer with a J-beta primer mix, a second PCR ran for roughly 7 to 11 cycles. Carrying 12 random nucleotides, a template-switch adaptor labeled each individual cDNA molecule. Using its own MiXCR run on the 5' RACE reads, TCRdb lists one record per CDR3 protein. Among more than 900,000 distinct CDR3 sequences, roughly 28% were seen once, and the ten largest hold 10% to 13%. As for this clonotype: The antigen is undetermined. Compared with germline, one end of the junction differs, possibly owing to a read error.

This sample also appeared in a second study, on T cells of mothers and their children.

Input material: blood. This clonotype was sampled from a woman in her thirties or forties in good health. The chain is built from TRBV5-6 and TRBJ2-7; tentative D call: TRBD1 (6 bases). The CDR3 DNA reads TGTGCCAACAGCCCCCCGCCAGACAGGATCCACTACGAGCAGTACTTC. Its translation: CANSPPPDRIHYEQYF.